This T cell receptor beta chain originates from a study of T cells in tumors after PD-1 blockade. Findings and caveats of the study: Blood contained about 40% of the tumor's TCR clonotypes.

V was clipped by 8 bases and J by 7 bases; unmatched bases: 14. The CDR3 covers 15 residues. Germline CDR1 and CDR2: MNHEY and SMNVEV (reference sequence). Regarding this clone: Its antigen is not identified.

Method: immunoSEQ multiplex PCR; TCRdb's copy keeps in-frame clones and lacks some. This sample has more than 50,000 clones, with under 80% found just once. Specimen: PBMCs, collected after anti-PD-1 treatment. The chain joins TRBV27 to TRBJ2-3, with 8 bases matching TRBD2. This TCR was recovered from a human donor with basal cell carcinoma. The CDR3, as DNA: TGTGCCAGCCGACCCGGGGGGGCCTTTGTGAATACGCAGTATTTT. Its protein is CASRPGGAFVNTQYF.